A selection of T cell receptor beta chains follows, all from one sample in a study of beta chain features in type 1 diabetes. Assay: immunoSEQ multiplex PCR; the TCRdb copy retains only in-frame clones and omits some. The sample consists of about 290,000 clones, about 8.5% of them appearing once. Sequenced input: central memory CD4+ T cells from blood. These receptor sequences come from a young woman in good health. CDR3s include the opening cysteine and the closing phenylalanine or tryptophan. Fields, in order: CDR3 protein, CDR3 DNA, D gene, clone size, J gene, CDR3 length, V gene. The D gene is left open where the match is weak. Only some rows state a clone size, as once, few, many or a class for expanded clones.

CASSLGGGGYEQYF TGTGCCAGCAGCTTAGGCGGAGGTGGCTACGAGCAGTACTTC NA NA TRBJ2-7 14 TRBV11-3
CASRFAGELFF TGTGCCAGCAGGTTTGCCGGGGAGCTGTTTTTT NA NA TRBJ2-2 11 TRBV27
CASSPRFDQETQYF TGTGCCAGCAGCCCGAGGTTTGATCAAGAGACCCAGTACTTC NA NA TRBJ2-5 14 TRBV7-8
CASSVDLSYNEQFF TGTGCCAGCAGCGTAGACCTCTCCTACAATGAGCAGTTCTTC NA few TRBJ2-1 14 TRBV9
CASSEGTYGNYGYTF TGTGCCAGCAGCGAAGGGACGTACGGCAACTATGGCTACACCTTC NA NA TRBJ1-2 15 TRBV9
CASSGGGGNTEAFF TGTGCCAGCAGCGGCGGCGGAGGGAACACTGAAGCTTTCTTT NA NA TRBJ1-1 14 TRBV5-4
CASSQARTSGSSADTQYF TGTGCCAGCAGCCAGGCCCGGACTAGCGGGAGTTCTGCAGATACGCAGTATTTT TRBD2 few TRBJ2-3 18 TRBV13
CASSPRLTNTEAFF TGTGCCAGCAGCCCCCGACTGACGAACACTGAAGCTTTCTTT NA NA TRBJ1-1 14 TRBV9
CASSPGTGDQPQHF TGTGCCAGCAGCCCCGGGACAGGCGATCAGCCCCAGCATTTT TRBD1 NA TRBJ1-5 14 TRBV7-2
CASSQDGPNTGELFF TGTGCCAGCAGCCAAGACGGCCCGAACACCGGGGAGCTGTTTTTT NA NA TRBJ2-2 15 TRBV4-2